The 22 T cell receptor beta chains below all came from one sample that was sequenced in a study of blood T cell repertoires in COVID-19. Generated by immunoSEQ multiplex PCR, the TCRdb table keeps only in-frame clones and is missing some. The sample lists 60,000 to 85,000 clones; 70% to 90% were seen once. Sample: peripheral blood. These TCRs come from a man in his fifties with active COVID-19.

The V call is TRBV2, the J call TRBJ2-3, with TRBD2 identical over 16 bases. Germline V lookup: CDR1 SNHLY, CDR2 FYNNEI. V was clipped by 3 bases and J by 2 bases; unmatched bases: 2. CDR3 length equals 17 residues. CDR3 loop: CASSEGTSGGATDTQYF. The CDR3 nucleotides are TGTGCCAGCAGTGAGGGGACTAGCGGGGGGGCCACAGATACGCAGTATTTT.

The rearrangement uses TRBV5-1 and TRBJ2-2, with TRBD2 identical over 9 bases. The J segment lost 4 bases and the V segment lost 4 bases, leaving 5 bases of the junction unmatched. This CDR3 has 15 residues. The germline gives CDR1 SGHRS, CDR2 YFSETQ. The CDR3 DNA reads TGCGCCAGCAGCAGTCTAGCGGGACCCACCGGGGAGCTGTTTTTT. It encodes CASSSLAGPTGELFF.

V usage is TRBV5-6 and J usage is TRBJ2-2; 11 bases align to TRBD2. The CDR3 is 16 amino acids. The V gene's germline CDR1 is SGHDT and CDR2 YYEEEE. V lost 2 bases and J lost 5; bases outside the gene matches: 5. CDR3 bases: TGTGCCAGCAGCTTAGGGCGACTAGCGGGAACCGGGGAGCTGTTTTTT. Protein: CASSLGRLAGTGELFF. The full variable domain, completed using reference TRBV5-6 and TRBJ2-2, is DAGVTQSPTHLIKTRGQQVTLRCSPKSGHDTVSWYQQALGQGPQFIFQYYEEEERQRGNFPDRFSGHQFPNYSSELNVNALLLGDSALYLCASSLGRLAGTGELFFGEGSRLTVL.

The rearrangement joins TRBV9 to TRBJ2-2, with 8 bases identical to TRBD1. From germline, CDR1 is SGDLS and CDR2 YYNGEE. This CDR3 comprises 15 residues. Trimming cost V 3 bases and J 4 bases; bases outside gene matches: 5. CDR3 sequence (DNA): TGTGCCAGCAGCGAGAGGACAGGGCTCACCGGGGAGCTGTTTTTT. The encoded protein is CASSERTGLTGELFF.

V is TRBV5-4 and J is TRBJ2-3; D remains unclear. The CDR3 length is 14 residues. Trimming cost V 5 bases and J 2 bases, with 12 bases left between them. Looked up from germline, CDR1 is SGHNT and CDR2 is YYREEE (reference sequence). CDR3 nucleotide sequence: TGTGCCAGCAGTCCCGAGCTAGACACAGATACGCAGTATTTT. It translates to CASSPELDTDTQYF. The full variable domain, completed using reference TRBV5-4 and TRBJ2-3, is ETGVTQSPTHLIKTRGQQVTLRCSSQSGHNTVSWYQQALGQGPQFIFQYYREEENGRGNFPPRFSGLQFPNYSSELNVNALELDDSALYLCASSPELDTDTQYFGPGTRLTVL.

The genes are TRBV20-1 and TRBJ2-4; D might be TRBD2 (5 bases). V lost 4 bases and J lost 1, with 8 bases in between. The CDR3 has 13 residues. Germline values: CDR1 DFQATT, CDR2 SNEGSKA (reference sequence). The CDR3 bases are TGCAGTGCTATTGAGCGGGCCAAAAACATTCAGTACTTC. Residues: CSAIERAKNIQYF.

This clone was found once. The rearrangement joins TRBV30 to TRBJ1-1, with 8 bases aligning to TRBD1. With V trimmed by 5 bases and J by 4 bases, 15 bases remained unmatched. Germline V gives CDR1 GTSNPN, CDR2 SVGIG (reference sequence). This CDR3 is 16 amino acids long. As DNA, the CDR3 is TGTGCCTGGTATCGGACGGACAGGGTGAGGTTCACTGAAGCTTTCTTT. This codes for CAWYRTDRVRFTEAFF.

V and J are TRBV19 and TRBJ2-4, with D perhaps TRBD2 (6 bases). CDR1 LNHDA and CDR2 SQIVND come from the germline V gene (reference sequence). V was shortened by 9 bases and J by 9 bases, with 12 bases between the two germline ends. The CDR3 runs to 11 residues. The CDR3 is CASGPAGIQYF. CDR3 nucleotides: TGTGCCAGCGGTCCAGCGGGCATTCAGTACTTC.

The CDR3 coding sequence is TGTGCCAGCAGCCCGGGACAGGATCTTTATGGCTACACCTTC. Protein sequence: CASSPGQDLYGYTF. The J gene is TRBJ1-2, the V gene TRBV5-4, with 8 nucleotides matching TRBD1. This CDR3 contains 14 residues. The ends lost 4 bases at V and 5 bases at J; junction bases unmatched: 7. Germline lookup yields CDR1 SGHNT and CDR2 YYREEE (reference sequence).

J is TRBJ2-6 and V is TRBV2; D remains ambiguous. Looked up from germline, CDR1 is SNHLY and CDR2 is FYNNEI. This CDR3 has 15 residues. The ends were cut back, 8 bases at V and 0 bases at J, with 11 bases in the middle. This chain's CDR3 is CASLADISGANVLTF. The CDR3 DNA reads TGTGCCAGCCTGGCAGATATCTCTGGGGCCAACGTCCTGACTTTC.

The rearrangement links TRBV5-1 to TRBJ2-5, with D possibly matching TRBD2 (5 bases). Germline assignment: CDR1 SGHRS and CDR2 YFSETQ. V was trimmed by 3 bases and J by 5 bases, leaving 17 bases between them. This CDR3 is 15 amino acids long. The CDR3 loop reads CASSSTPSGGETQYF. DNA for the CDR3: TGCGCCAGCAGCTCCACACCGAGCGGTGGGGAGACCCAGTACTTC.

V gene TRBV20-1 combines with J gene TRBJ2-1; a possible D gene is TRBD2 (5 bases). Per the germline V gene, CDR1 is DFQATT and CDR2 is SNEGSKA (reference sequence). Trimming took off 3 bases at V and 4 bases at J, with 16 bases between the two ends. The CDR3 extends over 15 amino acids. The CDR3 spells CSASLPRELYNEQFF. The CDR3 bases are TGCAGTGCTAGTCTCCCGAGGGAGCTATACAATGAGCAGTTCTTC.

The V and J genes are TRBV30 and TRBJ2-3; no definite D call. CDR3 length: 14 residues. Trimming cost V 5 bases and J 0 bases, with 12 bases left between them. Germline V lookup: CDR1 GTSNPN, CDR2 SVGIG (reference sequence). The CDR3 is CAWSLGSSTDTQYF. The CDR3 coding sequence is TGTGCCTGGTCCCTCGGGTCGAGCACAGATACGCAGTATTTT.

The V and J genes are TRBV5-4 and TRBJ2-5; 10 bases line up with TRBD2. This CDR3 is built from 15 residues. The germline V gene has CDR1 SGHNT and CDR2 YYREEE (reference sequence). V was clipped by 4 bases and J by 2 bases; unmatched bases: 5. CDR3 DNA sequence: TGTGCCAGCAGCGAGAGGACTAGCGGTCAAGAGACCCAGTACTTC. This gives the protein CASSERTSGQETQYF.

The chain is built from TRBV7-2 and TRBJ1-1; no definite D call. Trimming cost V 3 bases and J 0 bases, with 8 bases left between them. The CDR3 consists of 14 residues. Germline lookup yields CDR1 SGHTA and CDR2 FQGNSA. In DNA form, the CDR3 reads TGTGCCAGCAGCTTTACAGTGATGAACACTGAAGCTTTCTTT. This sequence encodes CASSFTVMNTEAFF.

The chain links TRBV5-8 to TRBJ2-7; D possibly corresponds to TRBD2 (5 bases). The CDR3 is made up of 14 amino acids. V lost 0 bases to trimming and J lost 6 bases, with 13 bases between them. Looked up from germline, CDR1 is SGHTS and CDR2 is YDEGEE. The CDR3 spells CASSLASGGLEQYF. As DNA, the CDR3 is TGTGCCAGCAGCTTGGCATCTGGCGGGCTCGAGCAGTACTTC. Full variable domain (remainder filled in from reference TRBV5-8 and TRBJ2-7): EAGVTQSPTHLIKTRGQQATLRCSPISGHTSVYWYQQALGLGLQFLLWYDEGEERNRGNFPPRFSGRQFPNYSSELNVNALELEDSALYLCASSLASGGLEQYFGPGTRLTVT.

This clone turned up a few times. The gene calls are TRBV29-1 and TRBJ2-7, with TRBD2 matching 10 bases. CDR3 size: 14 residues. In germline, CDR1 is SQVTM, CDR2 ANQGSEA. V was pared by 5 bases and J by 1 base, with 5 bases of the junction left unmatched. The CDR3 region is CSVTASGSSYEQYF. The CDR3 DNA reads TGCAGCGTTACGGCTAGCGGGAGTTCCTACGAGCAGTACTTC.

The rearrangement joins TRBV5-1 to TRBJ2-5; weak D call: TRBD2 (5 bases). The germline CDR1 and CDR2 sequences are SGHRS and YFSETQ. V gave up 0 bases and J gave up 1 base, with 7 bases separating them. The CDR3 is made up of 14 amino acids. The CDR3 nucleotides read TGCGCCAGCAGCTTGGGCGGGCCCCAAGAGACCCAGTACTTC. Amino acid sequence: CASSLGGPQETQYF.

The chain is built from TRBV5-1 and TRBJ1-2; D is perhaps TRBD1 (5 bases). CDR1 SGHRS and CDR2 YFSETQ come from the germline V gene. The CDR3 has 14 residues. Trimming pared 4 bases from V and 0 bases from J, leaving 10 bases between. CDR3 DNA: TGCGCCAGCAGCACAGGAGCGACTAACTATGGCTACACCTTC. It encodes CASSTGATNYGYTF.

The rearrangement uses TRBV7-3 and TRBJ2-3, with 8 positions matching TRBD2. V shed 2 bases, J shed 5 bases, and the junction held 3 bases outside the gene matches. CDR1 and CDR2 (germline): SGHTA, FQGTGA. There are 14 residues in the CDR3. The CDR3 nucleotides read TGTGCCAGCAGCTTATTGGGACTAGGAGATACGCAGTATTTT. It translates to CASSLLGLGDTQYF.

The V and J genes are TRBV5-1 and TRBJ2-3; no clear D. The CDR3 extends over 16 amino acids. Germline V CDR1 and CDR2: SGHRS, YFSETQ. V lost 0 bases and J 2 bases, leaving 13 bases between the germline ends. The CDR3 sequence is CASSLAGLVPTDTQYF. The DNA for the CDR3 is TGCGCCAGCAGCTTGGCGGGTCTAGTCCCCACAGATACGCAGTATTTT.

This clone was counted ten times or more. Other DNA sequences in this specimen translate into the identical CDR3. The chain is built from TRBV6-5 and TRBJ1-2; D perhaps matches TRBD1 (6 bases). V was clipped by 4 bases and J by 6 bases, with 9 bases between them. The CDR3 loop spans 12 amino acids. The germline V gene has CDR1 MNHEY and CDR2 SVGAGI. This CDR3 is CASSSGGDGYTF. DNA of the CDR3: TGTGCCAGCAGTTCTGGGGGCGATGGCTACACCTTC.